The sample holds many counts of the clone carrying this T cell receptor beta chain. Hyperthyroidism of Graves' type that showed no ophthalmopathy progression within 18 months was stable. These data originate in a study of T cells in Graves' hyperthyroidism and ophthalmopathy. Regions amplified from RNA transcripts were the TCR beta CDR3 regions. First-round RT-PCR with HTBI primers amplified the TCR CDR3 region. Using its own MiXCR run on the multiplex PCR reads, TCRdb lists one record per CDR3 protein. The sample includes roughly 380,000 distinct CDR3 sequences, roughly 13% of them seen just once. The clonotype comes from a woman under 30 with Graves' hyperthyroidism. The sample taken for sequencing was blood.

The CDR3 DNA sequence: TGTGCCAGCTCACCACCGGGACTCCTTCGTTTTCAGTTCTTC. Amino acids: CASSPPGLLRFQFF. The V call is TRBV18, the J call TRBJ2-1; a possible D gene is TRBD2 (6 bases). The CDR3 sequence is 14 residues long. Germline lookup yields CDR1 KGHSH and CDR2 LQKENI. V lost 0 bases to trimming and J lost 13 bases, with 16 bases between them.